These 28 T cell receptor beta chains were sequenced from one sample in a study of cytomegalovirus exposure and HLA in healthy donors. The table came from immunoSEQ multiplex PCR; TCRdb's copy has only in-frame clones and leaves some out. The sample shows about 38,000 clones, around 93% of them seen only once. The sequencing input was PBMCs. The receptors come from a man aged 18 to 35 in good health and CMV-seronegative.

About this clone itself: The junction differs from germline at one of its ends, possibly a read error. V and J are TRBV7-7 and TRBJ2-1; D remains ambiguous. Germline CDR1 reads SSHAT; CDR2 reads FNYEAQ (reference sequence). CDR3 length equals 13 residues. CDR3 coding DNA: TGTGCTAGCAGCTCAAACCCCGGAGTTGAGCAGTTCTTC. Its protein product is CASSSNPGVEQFF.

The rearrangement links TRBV5-4 to TRBJ2-5; 9 nucleotides match TRBD2. The length of the CDR3 is 15 residues. The V gene's germline CDR1 is SGHNT and CDR2 YYREEE (reference sequence). V lost 6 bases to trimming and J lost 4 bases; unmatched junction nucleotides: 10. For the CDR3, the DNA is TGTGCCAGCATCTCTGGGGCGGGAGGGCCAGAGACCCAGTACTTC. Residues: CASISGAGGPETQYF.

The rearrangement joins TRBV20-1 to TRBJ1-2; no firm D call. Trimming pared 1 base from V and 6 bases from J, leaving 3 bases between. Germline CDR1 DFQATT, CDR2 SNEGSKA (reference sequence). CDR3 length: 10 amino acids. In DNA form, the CDR3 reads TGCAGTGCTAGAGTAAATGGCTACACCTTC. Translated, it gives CSARVNGYTF.

The genes are TRBV19 and TRBJ2-7, with D unresolved. V shed 4 bases and J shed 0 bases, with 10 bases lying between them. The CDR3 is 14 amino acids. CDR1 and CDR2 from the germline V gene are LNHDA and SQIVND (reference sequence). Here the CDR3 reads CASSSQSGSYEQYF. CDR3 in DNA: TGTGCCAGTAGTAGTCAGTCAGGCTCCTACGAGCAGTACTTC.

V is TRBV7-2 and J is TRBJ1-3, with D hard to call. Trimming took off 8 bases at V and 4 bases at J, with 18 bases between the two ends. This CDR3 region has 15 residues. Germline V gene sequence: CDR1 SGHTA, CDR2 FQGNSA. CDR3 in amino acids: CASGPFVTEGNTIYF. CDR3 nucleotide sequence: TGTGCCAGCGGCCCGTTCGTTACGGAGGGAAACACCATATATTTT.

The chain uses TRBV30 and TRBJ1-4, with 8 positions matching TRBD1. V lost 1 base to trimming and J lost 2 bases; unmatched junction nucleotides: 0. CDR3 length equals 14 residues. The germline V gene has CDR1 GTSNPN and CDR2 SVGIG (reference sequence). The CDR3 protein is CAWSAGGTNEKLFF. CDR3 bases: TGTGCCTGGAGTGCAGGGGGCACTAATGAAAAACTGTTTTTT.

This chain uses TRBV29-1 with TRBJ1-1, with D uncertain. The CDR3 loop spans 13 amino acids. CDR1 and CDR2 (germline): SQVTM, ANQGSEA. Between the trimmed V and J ends, which lost 1 base and 4 bases, there was a span of 10 bases. The CDR3, as DNA: TGCAGCGTTGAAGGGACTAGAATCACTGAAGCTTTCTTT. It encodes CSVEGTRITEAFF. Full variable domain (remainder filled in from reference TRBV29-1 and TRBJ1-1): SAVISQKPSRDICQRGTSLTIQCQVDSQVTMMFWYRQQPGQSLTLIATANQGSEATYESGFVIDKFPISRPNLTFSTLTVSNMSPEDSSIYLCSVEGTRITEAFFGQGTRLTVV.

The chain employs TRBV5-1 and TRBJ1-2; tentative D call: TRBD1 (5 bases). V gave up 4 bases and J gave up 3 bases, with 13 bases separating them. Germline V gene sequence: CDR1 SGHRS, CDR2 YFSETQ. The CDR3 loop spans 14 amino acids. The CDR3 protein is CASSLGGSDYGYTF. The CDR3 nucleotides are TGCGCCAGCAGCCTTGGGGGGTCCGACTATGGCTACACCTTC. The whole variable domain, remainder taken from reference TRBV5-1 and TRBJ1-2, is KAGVTQTPRYLIKTRGQQVTLSCSPISGHRSVSWYQQTPGQGLQFLFEYFSETQRNKGNFPGRFSGRQFSNSRSEMNVSTLELGDSALYLCASSLGGSDYGYTFGSGTRLTVV.

The V call is TRBV7-8, the J call TRBJ1-1; no clear D. CDR3 length: 13 amino acids. Trimming left V 5 bases short and J 4 bases short, with 11 bases between. Germline CDR1 reads SGHVS; CDR2 reads FQNEAQ. CDR3 nucleotides: TGTGCCAGCAGCCCGGTGGTCTTCACTGAAGCTTTCTTT. Its translation: CASSPVVFTEAFF. The full variable domain, its missing parts supplied by reference TRBV7-8 and TRBJ1-1, is GAGVSQSPRYKVAKRGQDVALRCDPISGHVSLFWYQQALGQGPEFLTYFQNEAQLDKSGLPSDRFFAERPEGSVSTLKIQRTQQEDSAVYLCASSPVVFTEAFFGQGTRLTVV.

The chain has TRBV29-1 and TRBJ2-5; 7 positions agree with TRBD2. CDR3 length equals 13 residues. Trimming at V came to 3 bases and at J to 1 base, leaving 2 bases not matched to a gene. The germline V gene has CDR1 SQVTM and CDR2 ANQGSEA. This CDR3 reads CSVDRGVQETQYF. In DNA, the CDR3 is TGCAGCGTTGACCGGGGGGTCCAAGAGACCCAGTACTTC.

The chain combines TRBV7-9 with TRBJ1-5; D perhaps matches TRBD1 (5 bases). The germline CDR1 and CDR2 sequences are SEHNR and FQNEAQ (reference sequence). This CDR3 is built from 13 residues. This chain's CDR3 is CATGTGGNQPQHF. CDR3 bases: TGTGCTACCGGAACGGGGGGCAATCAGCCCCAGCATTTT.

The chain uses TRBV29-1 and TRBJ2-2, with 7 bases identical to TRBD2. This CDR3 is 13 amino acids long. From germline, CDR1 is SQVTM and CDR2 ANQGSEA. Trimming removed 4 bases from V and 6 bases from J; junction bases left unmatched: 5. The CDR3 loop is CSVGGSSAGELFF. CDR3 DNA sequence: TGCAGCGTTGGCGGGAGCTCGGCCGGGGAGCTGTTTTTT.

In the case of this clone: Compared with germline, one end of the junction differs, possibly owing to a read error. V gene TRBV19 combines with J gene TRBJ2-3, with a weak D call TRBD1 (8 bases). The CDR3 extends over 12 amino acids. Germline CDR1 reads LNHDA; CDR2 reads SQIVND (reference sequence). CDR3 bases: TGTGCCAGTAGTACACAGGGGGGGAGTGCCAATTTT. Translating it yields CASSTQGGSANF.

The chain uses TRBV28 and TRBJ2-4; TRBD1 might be the D (5 bases). Germline V gene data show CDR1 as MDHEN and CDR2 as SYDVKM. The ends were cut back, 6 bases at V and 0 bases at J, with 12 bases in the middle. This CDR3 spans 15 amino acids. Here the CDR3 reads CASSRDSVAKNIQYF. The CDR3 DNA reads as TGTGCCAGCAGCCGAGACAGCGTAGCCAAAAACATTCAGTACTTC. Supplemented by reference TRBV28 and TRBJ2-4, the full variable domain reads DVKVTQSSRYLVKRTGEKVFLECVQDMDHENMFWYRQDPGLGLRLIYFSYDVKMKEKGDIPEGYSVSREKKERFSLILESASTNQTSMYLCASSRDSVAKNIQYFGAGTRLSVL.

The V call is TRBV28, the J call TRBJ2-1, with a weak D call TRBD2 (6 bases). Germline V gene data show CDR1 as MDHEN and CDR2 as SYDVKM. The CDR3 covers 16 residues. Trimming stripped 5 bases from V and 5 bases from J, with 19 bases between. The CDR3 DNA follows: TGTGCCAGCAGTGAGGCGAGGCTAGCGAGAAACAATGAGCAGTTCTTC. It encodes CASSEARLARNNEQFF.

The CDR3 DNA is TGTGCCAGCAGCGCCGCGGGTCTAGCTGATCGAGAGACCCAGTACTTC. This sequence encodes CASSAAGLADRETQYF. The V and J genes are TRBV28 and TRBJ2-5, with D tentatively TRBD2 (5 bases). CDR1 and CDR2 from the germline V gene are MDHEN and SYDVKM. The V end was cut by 6 bases, the J end by 4 bases, with 21 bases between. The CDR3 runs 16 residues.

V usage is TRBV9 and J usage is TRBJ1-6, with TRBD1 matching 8 bases. Germline V lookup: CDR1 SGDLS, CDR2 YYNGEE. The CDR3 sequence is 15 residues long. Trimming removed 5 bases from V and 7 bases from J; junction bases left unmatched: 8. The DNA of the CDR3 is TGTGCCAGCAGTCCCAACCCAGGGGGCAATTCACCCCTCCACTTT. Residues: CASSPNPGGNSPLHF.

The table lists this clone with a few counts. The chain has TRBV25-1 and TRBJ1-6; a possible D gene is TRBD1 (5 bases). The CDR3 is 13 residues long. V was clipped by 4 bases and J by 7 bases, with 8 bases between them. The V gene's germline CDR1 is MGHDK and CDR2 SYGVNS. CDR3 amino acids: CASSGQNNSPLHF. CDR3 DNA sequence: TGTGCCAGCAGTGGACAGAACAATTCACCCCTCCACTTT.

V usage is TRBV19 and J usage is TRBJ1-5, with D perhaps matching TRBD1 (6 bases). This CDR3 has 13 residues. Germline-derived CDR1 and CDR2 are LNHDA and SQIVND (reference sequence). Between the trimmed V and J ends, which lost 7 bases and 2 bases, there was a span of 9 bases. The DNA of the CDR3 is TGTGCCAGTAAGGGGGTTGGCAATCAGCCCCAGCATTTT. This encodes CASKGVGNQPQHF.

The chain employs TRBV28 and TRBJ1-3; D gene ambiguous. With 6 bases removed from V and 4 bases from J, the gap between germline ends came to 4 bases. This CDR3 spans 11 amino acids. Per germline, CDR1 MDHEN and CDR2 SYDVKM. Here the CDR3 reads CASRQGNTIYF. CDR3 coding DNA: TGTGCCAGCAGACAGGGAAACACCATATATTTT.

The chain couples TRBV11-2 to TRBJ2-2; TRBD2 agrees at 12 bases. The germline CDR1 and CDR2 sequences are SGHAT and FQNNGV. The J segment lost 3 bases and the V segment lost 8 bases, leaving 10 bases of the junction unmatched. CDR3 length: 17 amino acids. The CDR3, as DNA: TGTGCCAGCTCCTCTTGGACTAGCGGGGACCACACCGGGGAGCTGTTTTTT. Encoded protein: CASSSWTSGDHTGELFF.

The chain combines TRBV10-2 with TRBJ2-5; 9 nucleotides match TRBD1. This CDR3 is 14 amino acids long. Germline lookup yields CDR1 WSHSY and CDR2 SAAADI. V shed 6 bases, J shed 5 bases, and the junction held 7 bases outside the gene matches. CDR3: CASRRGQGGETQYF. Here the CDR3 DNA reads TGCGCCAGCAGGAGGGGACAGGGAGGGGAGACCCAGTACTTC.

The rearrangement uses TRBV30 and TRBJ2-5; D uncertain. With 3 bases removed from V and 1 base from J, the gap between germline ends came to 12 bases. CDR1 is GTSNPN, CDR2 SVGIG, per germline (reference sequence). The CDR3 has 14 residues. CDR3: CAWSQLRGQETQYF. DNA for the CDR3: TGTGCCTGGAGCCAGCTTCGCGGCCAAGAGACCCAGTACTTC.

The chain employs TRBV6-6 and TRBJ1-2, with D possibly matching TRBD1 (6 bases). The CDR3 sequence is 16 residues long. V was cut by 0 bases and J by 3 bases, with 14 bases left in between. Per the germline V gene, CDR1 is MNHNY and CDR2 is SVGAGI (reference sequence). The CDR3 DNA reads TGTGCCAGCAGTTACTCGGCAGGGGCCAAACACTATGGCTACACCTTC. It encodes CASSYSAGAKHYGYTF.

The genes are TRBV9 and TRBJ1-3; 11 bases are shared with TRBD1. After removal of 2 bases from V and 1 base from J, the junction contained 2 bases not matched to a gene. The germline V gene encodes CDR1 SGDLS and CDR2 YYNGEE. There are 16 residues in the CDR3. The CDR3 region is CASSVGQGVSGNTIYF. The DNA for the CDR3 is TGTGCCAGCAGCGTGGGACAGGGGGTATCTGGAAACACCATATATTTT.

As DNA, the CDR3 is TGTGCCAGCAGACCGCGGACAGGGTCCACTGAAGCTTTCTTT. Protein: CASRPRTGSTEAFF. The chain links TRBV14 to TRBJ1-1, with 8 nucleotides matching TRBD1. CDR1 and CDR2 from the germline V gene are SGHDN and FVKESK. The CDR3 sequence is 14 residues long. With 6 bases clipped from V and 4 bases from J, the junction kept 7 bases outside the gene matches.

The CDR3: CAWSTRGGNQPQHF. As DNA, the CDR3 is TGTGCCTGGAGTACCAGGGGAGGGAATCAGCCCCAGCATTTT. The chain couples TRBV30 to TRBJ1-5; maybe TRBD1 (6 bases). The germline gives CDR1 GTSNPN, CDR2 SVGIG (reference sequence). Trimming cost V 2 bases and J 4 bases, with 12 bases left between them. This CDR3 spans 14 amino acids. Full variable domain (remainder filled in from reference TRBV30 and TRBJ1-5): SQTIHQWPATLVQPVGSPLSLECTVEGTSNPNLYWYRQAAGRGLQLLFYSVGIGQISSEVPQNLSASRPQDRQFILSSKKLLLSDSGFYLCAWSTRGGNQPQHFGDGTRLSIL.

V usage is TRBV11-2 and J usage is TRBJ2-3, with 10 bases fitting TRBD1. CDR3 size: 15 residues. The germline gives CDR1 SGHAT, CDR2 FQNNGV. The junction had 6 bases not matched to a gene; V was cut back by 5 bases and J by 4 bases. CDR3 bases: TGTGCCAGCAGCCCACGGACAGGGGGAGCAGATACGCAGTATTTT. It specifies CASSPRTGGADTQYF.